The 29 T cell receptor beta chains listed next were all sequenced from one sample in a study of T-cell reconstitution after alpha-beta-depleted transplantation in children. Researchers prepared the TCRbeta library using unique molecular identifiers, the study reports. In TCRdb, the PCR reads were re-called with MiXCR into one record per CDR3 protein. In the table there are more than 400,000 distinct CDR3 sequences, around 10% of which are singletons. The source material was PBMCs, mostly from graft donor cells, sampled 180 days after TCRalphabeta/CD19-depleted stem cell transplant. The receptor set was obtained from a female patient aged 2-15 years who had a stem cell transplant for aplastic anemia, so the T cells may come from the graft donor.

This clonotype was detected ten times or more. The chain is built from TRBV5-1 and TRBJ2-1; 7 nucleotides line up with TRBD2. This CDR3 spans 13 amino acids. Germline V gene lookup returns CDR1 SGHRS and CDR2 YFSETQ. The junction had 4 bases not matched to a gene; V was cut back by 7 bases and J by 3 bases. The CDR3 DNA follows: TGCGCCAGCGGGGCTAGCGGCTACAATGAGCAGTTCTTC. Protein product: CASGASGYNEQFF.

J is TRBJ2-7 and V is TRBV5-8; no clear D gene. In germline, CDR1 is SGHTS, CDR2 YDEGEE. The CDR3 is 14 residues long. With 4 bases removed from V and 2 bases from J, the gap between germline ends came to 13 bases. This CDR3 reads CASSPAGPTYEQYF. DNA of the CDR3: TGTGCCAGCAGCCCCGCCGGGCCCACCTACGAGCAGTACTTC.

The J gene is TRBJ2-1, the V gene TRBV9; 9 bases align to TRBD2. This CDR3 is built from 15 residues. After removal of 0 bases from V and 8 bases from J, the junction contained 6 bases not matched to a gene. Germline V gene data show CDR1 as SGDLS and CDR2 as YYNGEE. The CDR3 region is CASSVASSGAHEQFF. As DNA, the CDR3 is TGTGCCAGCAGCGTAGCATCTAGCGGGGCCCATGAGCAGTTCTTC.

V usage is TRBV7-2 and J usage is TRBJ1-2; weak D call: TRBD1 (5 bases). Trimming cost V 0 bases and J 4 bases, with 6 bases left between them. Germline CDR1 reads SGHTA; CDR2 reads FQGNSA. This CDR3 has 13 residues. The CDR3 DNA follows: TGTGCCAGCAGCTTAGCAGGGGCCTATGGCTACACCTTC. Translating gives CASSLAGAYGYTF.

As for this clonotype: The junction differs from germline at one of its ends, possibly a read error. The CDR3 DNA follows: TGTGCCAGCAGTTACTCACGGGGGGCAGGCTATGGCTACATCTTC. Its translation: CASSYSRGAGYGYIF. V is TRBV6-5 and J is TRBJ1-2, with D possibly TRBD1 on 6 matching bases. Germline V gene data show CDR1 as MNHEY and CDR2 as SVGAGI. The CDR3 is 15 residues long.

The chain has TRBV20-1 and TRBJ1-2; D is ambiguous. Looked up from germline, CDR1 is DFQATT and CDR2 is SNEGSKA (reference sequence). The CDR3 extends over 9 amino acids. V shed 6 bases and J shed 7 bases, with 6 bases lying between them. In DNA form, the CDR3 reads TGCAGTGCCTCCATTGGCTACACCTTC. It encodes CSASIGYTF.

This clonotype was observed a handful of times. The chain recombines TRBV27 with TRBJ1-2; TRBD1 might be the D (6 bases). Trimming took off 5 bases at V and 7 bases at J, with 17 bases between the two ends. This CDR3 is built from 14 residues. Germline CDR1 MNHEY, CDR2 SMNVEV (reference sequence). CDR3 protein: CASSAQGLFSGYTF. In DNA, the CDR3 is TGTGCCAGCAGTGCACAGGGATTGTTTAGTGGCTACACCTTC.

This clonotype was seen only a few times. The chain combines TRBV13 with TRBJ2-6, with TRBD2 as a possible D gene (6 bases). The ends were cut back, 4 bases at V and 3 bases at J, with 7 bases in the middle. The CDR3 contains 14 residues. Germline-derived CDR1 and CDR2 are PRHDT and FYEKMQ (reference sequence). The CDR3 region is CASSWGVGANVLTF. DNA of the CDR3: TGTGCCAGCAGCTGGGGGGTTGGGGCCAACGTCCTGACTTTC.

The V and J genes are TRBV6-5 and TRBJ2-7, with D uncertain. Between the trimmed V and J ends, which lost 1 base and 0 bases, there was a span of 13 bases. CDR3 length equals 16 residues. Per germline, CDR1 MNHEY and CDR2 SVGAGI. The CDR3 DNA is TGTGCCAGCAGTTACTATGACTGGCGCCGCTCCTACGAGCAGTACTTC. Protein: CASSYYDWRRSYEQYF.

This clonotype was seen more than once but under ten times. The V call is TRBV14, the J call TRBJ2-3; D call uncertain. The V gene's germline CDR1 is SGHDN and CDR2 FVKESK. CDR3 length: 17 residues. V was pared by 0 bases and J by 1 base, with 14 bases between. The CDR3 here is CASSQDIYPGGTDTQYF. The DNA for the CDR3 is TGTGCCAGCAGCCAAGATATCTACCCCGGTGGCACAGATACGCAGTATTTT.

The chain is built from TRBV6-1 and TRBJ2-5; maybe TRBD2 (6 bases). Germline CDR1 and CDR2: MNHNS and SASEGT. The CDR3 spans 11 residues. V lost 6 bases, J lost 12 bases, and 14 bases lay in between. The CDR3 nucleotides are TGTGCCAGCAGGATTACTAGCCCGGAGTACTTC. It specifies CASRITSPEYF.

This clonotype was detected only a few times. The rearrangement links TRBV12-3 or TRBV12-4 to TRBJ2-7; D ambiguous. This CDR3 contains 12 residues. V dropped 7 bases and J dropped 2 bases, with 9 bases sitting between them. The CDR3 here is CASNGATYEQYF. The CDR3 bases are TGTGCCAGCAACGGTGCGACCTACGAGCAGTACTTC.

The chain recombines TRBV7-2 with TRBJ1-2; 8 nucleotides align to TRBD1. Losses at the gene ends were 6 bases for V and 4 bases for J; bases not matched to a gene: 16. Germline V CDR1 and CDR2: SGHTA, FQGNSA. This CDR3 is built from 17 residues. The CDR3: CASRTALLQGEGYGYTF. The CDR3 nucleotides read TGTGCCAGCAGAACAGCCCTTCTACAGGGGGAAGGCTATGGCTACACCTTC.

This clonotype was picked up many times. The CDR3 DNA follows: TGTGCCAGCAGACGTACAGGGGTAGATTCACCCCTCCACTTT. It is translated as CASRRTGVDSPLHF. The chain uses TRBV6-1 and TRBJ1-6; 7 nucleotides agree with TRBD1. V was clipped by 6 bases and J by 8 bases; unmatched bases: 7. In germline, CDR1 is MNHNS, CDR2 SASEGT. There are 14 residues in the CDR3.

The chain uses TRBV5-1 and TRBJ2-1; the match to TRBD2 covers 11 bases. Germline CDR1 SGHRS, CDR2 YFSETQ. CDR3 length: 16 residues. Trimming cost V 0 bases and J 4 bases; bases outside gene matches: 3. The CDR3 DNA is TGCGCCAGCAGCTTGGTGGCTAGCGGGAGGTACAATGAGCAGTTCTTC. Translating it yields CASSLVASGRYNEQFF.

Many counts were recorded for this clonotype. In nucleotides, the CDR3 is TGCGCCAGCAGCTTGGAAAGGGCGTACGAGCAGTACTTC. Its translation: CASSLERAYEQYF. The chain has TRBV5-1 and TRBJ2-7; no reliable D call. CDR1 is SGHRS, CDR2 YFSETQ, per germline. This CDR3 is built from 13 residues. The germline V and J ends were trimmed by 0 bases and 4 bases, with 8 bases remaining between them.

The chain is built from TRBV7-8 and TRBJ2-6; D is unclear. The CDR3 covers 13 residues. CDR1 and CDR2 from the germline V gene are SGHVS and FQNEAQ. V was trimmed by 6 bases and J by 4 bases, leaving 7 bases between them. The CDR3 reads CASSPRGANVLTF. CDR3 nucleotide sequence: TGTGCCAGCAGTCCCCGGGGGGCCAACGTCCTGACTTTC. The entire variable domain, with the rest obtained from reference TRBV7-8 and TRBJ2-6, is as follows: GAGVSQSPRYKVAKRGQDVALRCDPISGHVSLFWYQQALGQGPEFLTYFQNEAQLDKSGLPSDRFFAERPEGSVSTLKIQRTQQEDSAVYLCASSPRGANVLTFGAGSRLTVL.

V gene TRBV4-1 combines with J gene TRBJ2-7, with D possibly matching TRBD2 (5 bases). Germline V gene sequence: CDR1 MGHRA, CDR2 YSYEKL. V was shortened by 5 bases and J by 6 bases, with 23 bases between the two germline ends. The CDR3 contains 16 residues. CDR3 protein: CASSAGPVSRRSEQYF. The CDR3 DNA is TGCGCCAGCAGCGCGGGCCCGGTCTCCCGCCGGAGCGAGCAGTACTTC.

This clonotype was recorded a few times. V usage is TRBV28 and J usage is TRBJ2-2; TRBD1 matches 9 bases. From germline, CDR1 is MDHEN and CDR2 SYDVKM. J was trimmed by 0 bases and V by 5 bases; bases with no gene match: 7. The CDR3 length is 17 residues. The CDR3 DNA reads TGTGCCAGCAGTCGGACAGGGGACCTCGCGAACACCGGGGAGCTGTTTTTT. This sequence encodes CASSRTGDLANTGELFF.

This chain links TRBV4-1 with TRBJ2-5; D not certain. Trimming shortened V by 0 bases and J by 5 bases, and 13 bases separated the two germline ends. CDR1 and CDR2 (germline): MGHRA, YSYEKL. This CDR3 is 15 amino acids long. CDR3 coding DNA: TGCGCCAGCAGCCAAGATGCCAGATCGGTGGAGACCCAGTACTTC. Protein sequence: CASSQDARSVETQYF.

The chain uses TRBV2 and TRBJ2-1; D is perhaps TRBD2 (6 bases). CDR1 is SNHLY, CDR2 FYNNEI, per germline. V lost 7 bases and J lost 0, with 22 bases in between. The CDR3 is 18 residues long. The CDR3 reads CASNLEAGSAYSYNEQFF. Here the CDR3 DNA reads TGTGCCAGCAACCTTGAGGCGGGATCGGCGTACTCCTACAATGAGCAGTTCTTC. Full variable domain (rest looked up from reference TRBV2 and TRBJ2-1): EPEVTQTPSHQVTQMGQEVILRCVPISNHLYFYWYRQILGQKVEFLVSFYNNEISEKSEIFDDQFSVERPDGSNFTLKIRSTKLEDSAMYFCASNLEAGSAYSYNEQFFGPGTRLTVL.

This clonotype occurred a few times. V usage is TRBV29-1 and J usage is TRBJ2-3; D is perhaps TRBD1 or TRBD2 (5 bases each). CDR1 is SQVTM, CDR2 ANQGSEA, per germline. The CDR3 contains 16 residues. V lost 0 bases, J lost 5 bases, and 18 bases lay in between. The DNA of the CDR3 is TGCAGCGTTGAAGATCTAGTGTCGGGACGGGTAGATACGCAGTATTTT. Translating gives CSVEDLVSGRVDTQYF.

This chain links TRBV19 with TRBJ2-7; D may be TRBD1 or TRBD2 (5 bases each). Germline V CDR1 and CDR2: LNHDA, SQIVND (reference sequence). The V and J ends lost 4 bases and 2 bases respectively, with 12 bases between them. This CDR3 has 14 residues. This CDR3 reads CASSSQGPPYEQYV. In DNA form, the CDR3 reads TGTGCCAGTAGTAGCCAGGGACCCCCCTACGAGCAGTACGTC.

This clonotype was found a few times. The chain has TRBV9 and TRBJ2-1; 11 positions match TRBD2. The V gene's germline CDR1 is SGDLS and CDR2 YYNGEE. CDR3 length: 17 amino acids. J was trimmed by 6 bases and V by 3 bases; bases with no gene match: 11. The CDR3: CASSAFPGTSGGNEQFF. The CDR3 coding sequence is TGTGCCAGCAGCGCCTTTCCCGGGACTAGCGGAGGCAATGAGCAGTTCTTC.

This chain links TRBV5-1 with TRBJ2-7; TRBD2 agrees at 7 bases. Germline-derived CDR1 and CDR2 are SGHRS and YFSETQ. The CDR3 length is 14 residues. V dropped 6 bases and J dropped 4; count of bases not matched to a gene: 10. The chain's CDR3 is CASTQPPGGYEQYV. The DNA for the CDR3 is TGCGCCAGCACCCAGCCGCCGGGAGGATACGAGCAGTACGTC.

The chain combines TRBV19 with TRBJ2-1; TRBD2 matches at 10 bases. With 6 bases clipped from V and 7 bases from J, the junction kept 9 bases outside the gene matches. In germline, CDR1 is LNHDA, CDR2 SQIVND (reference sequence). The CDR3 spans 15 residues. CDR3 protein: CASSGSGRQRNEQFF. In DNA form, the CDR3 reads TGTGCCAGTAGCGGTAGCGGGAGGCAGAGGAATGAGCAGTTCTTC. Combining the CDR3 with reference TRBV19 and TRBJ2-1 gives the whole variable domain DGGITQSPKYLFRKEGQNVTLSCEQNLNHDAMYWYRQDPGQGLRLIYYSQIVNDFQKGDIAEGYSVSREKKESFPLTVTSAQKNPTAFYLCASSGSGRQRNEQFFGPGTRLTVL.

This clonotype has more than one count but fewer than ten. The rearrangement joins TRBV7-8 to TRBJ2-3; D is unclear. Germline V gene data show CDR1 as SGHVS and CDR2 as FQNEAQ. The CDR3 has 14 amino acids. Trimming left V 3 bases short and J 2 bases short, with 9 bases between. As DNA, the CDR3 is TGTGCCAGCAGCTTTACGGGCACCACAGATACGCAGTATTTT. This sequence encodes CASSFTGTTDTQYF.

The chain combines TRBV6-2 or TRBV6-3 with TRBJ2-7; D may be TRBD2 (6 bases). Trimming took off 2 bases at V and 1 base at J, with 12 bases between the two ends. The CDR3 is made up of 15 amino acids. Germline CDR1 is MNHEY and CDR2 is SVGEGT. The DNA of the CDR3 is TGTGCCAGCAGTTACGTCGGAGGGAAGTCCTACGAGCAGTACTTC. Its translation: CASSYVGGKSYEQYF.

This clonotype has just a few counts. The genes are TRBV29-1 and TRBJ2-3; 15 nucleotides match TRBD2. Per germline, CDR1 SQVTM and CDR2 ANQGSEA. After removal of 7 bases from V and 11 bases from J, the junction contained 10 bases not matched to a gene. There are 14 residues in the CDR3. In DNA form, the CDR3 reads TGCAGCGCCCCTGGACTAGCGGGAGGGGGAAAGCAGTATTTT. It is translated as CSAPGLAGGGKQYF.